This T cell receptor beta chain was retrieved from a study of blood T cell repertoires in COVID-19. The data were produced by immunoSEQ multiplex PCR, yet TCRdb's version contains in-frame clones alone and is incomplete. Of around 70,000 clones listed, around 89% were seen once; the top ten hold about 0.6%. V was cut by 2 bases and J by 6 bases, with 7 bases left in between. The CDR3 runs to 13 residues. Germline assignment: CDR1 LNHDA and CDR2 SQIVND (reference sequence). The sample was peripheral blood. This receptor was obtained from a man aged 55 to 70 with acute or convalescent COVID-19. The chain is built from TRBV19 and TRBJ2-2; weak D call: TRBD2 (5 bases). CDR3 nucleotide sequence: TGTGCCAGTAGTATACGGGAATCCGGGGAGCTGTTTTTT. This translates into CASSIRESGELFF.